Here is one T cell receptor beta chain with its context. Its antigen is unknown. Sequencing used immunoSEQ multiplex PCR; TCRdb keeps in-frame clones, though not all of them. The sample lists some 120,000 clones, roughly 90% occurring once. The sample comes from a study of T cell responses to AZD1222 COVID-19 vaccine. Study conclusions and caveats: Sampling captured repertoires only after the peak T cell response. Spike-specific TCRs gained breadth and depth after people received two AZD1222 doses.

Sequences were derived from peripheral blood, sampled on day 0 of AZD1222 vaccination. This sequence originates from an adult in good health.

This CDR3 reads CASSPPGIPGANVLTF. CDR3 DNA: TGTGCCAGCAGCCCCCCGGGTATCCCTGGGGCCAACGTCCTGACTTTC. The rearrangement links TRBV7-2 to TRBJ2-6; D is uncertain. Germline-derived CDR1 and CDR2 are SGHTA and FQGNSA. V was pared by 5 bases and J by 2 bases, with 13 bases between. The CDR3 is 16 amino acids.